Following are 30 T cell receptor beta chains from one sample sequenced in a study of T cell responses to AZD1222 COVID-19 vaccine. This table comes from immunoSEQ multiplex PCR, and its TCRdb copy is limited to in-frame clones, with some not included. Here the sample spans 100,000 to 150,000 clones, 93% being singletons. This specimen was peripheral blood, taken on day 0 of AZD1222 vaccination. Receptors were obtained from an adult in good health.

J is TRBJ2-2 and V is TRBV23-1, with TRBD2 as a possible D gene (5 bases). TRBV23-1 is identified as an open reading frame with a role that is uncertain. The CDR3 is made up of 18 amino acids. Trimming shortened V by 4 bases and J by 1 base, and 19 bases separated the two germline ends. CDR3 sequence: CASSPGGYRFWNTGELFF. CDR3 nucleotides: TGCGCCAGCAGTCCTGGCGGGTATAGGTTCTGGAACACCGGGGAGCTGTTTTTT.

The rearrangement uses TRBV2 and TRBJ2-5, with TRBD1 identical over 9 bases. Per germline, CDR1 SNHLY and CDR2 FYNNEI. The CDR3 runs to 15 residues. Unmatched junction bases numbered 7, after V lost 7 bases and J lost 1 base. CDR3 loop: CASIPQGAGQETQYF. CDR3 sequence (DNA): TGTGCCAGCATTCCACAGGGGGCTGGCCAAGAGACCCAGTACTTC. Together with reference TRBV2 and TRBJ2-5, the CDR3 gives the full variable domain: EPEVTQTPSHQVTQMGQEVILRCVPISNHLYFYWYRQILGQKVEFLVSFYNNEISEKSEIFDDQFSVERPDGSNFTLKIRSTKLEDSAMYFCASIPQGAGQETQYFGPGTRLLVL.

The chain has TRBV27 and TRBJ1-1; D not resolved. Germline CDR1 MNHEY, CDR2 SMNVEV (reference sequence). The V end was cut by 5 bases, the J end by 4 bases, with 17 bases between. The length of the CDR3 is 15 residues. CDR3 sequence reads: CASSPSLGLVTEAFF. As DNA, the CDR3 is TGTGCCAGCAGTCCCTCGCTTGGGCTCGTCACTGAAGCTTTCTTT.

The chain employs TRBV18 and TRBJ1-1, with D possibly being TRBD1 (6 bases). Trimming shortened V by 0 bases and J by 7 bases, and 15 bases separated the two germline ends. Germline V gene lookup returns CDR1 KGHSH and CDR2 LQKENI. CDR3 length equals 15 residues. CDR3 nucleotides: TGTGCCAGCTCACCACCCATCGGACAGCAGCTTGAAGCTTTCTTT. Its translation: CASSPPIGQQLEAFF.

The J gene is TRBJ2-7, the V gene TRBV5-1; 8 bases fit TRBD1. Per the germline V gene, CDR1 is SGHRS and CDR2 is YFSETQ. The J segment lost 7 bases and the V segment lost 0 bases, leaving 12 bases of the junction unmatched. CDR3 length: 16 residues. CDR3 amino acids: CASSLDPGGASGEQYF. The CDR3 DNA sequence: TGCGCCAGCAGCTTGGATCCAGGGGGCGCGTCTGGGGAGCAGTACTTC.

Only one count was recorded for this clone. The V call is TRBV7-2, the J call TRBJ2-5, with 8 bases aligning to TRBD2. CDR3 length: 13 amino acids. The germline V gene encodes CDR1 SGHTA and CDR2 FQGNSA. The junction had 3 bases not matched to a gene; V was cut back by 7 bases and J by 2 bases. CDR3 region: CASTPGGQETQYF. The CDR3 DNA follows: TGTGCCAGCACCCCGGGAGGGCAAGAGACCCAGTACTTC.

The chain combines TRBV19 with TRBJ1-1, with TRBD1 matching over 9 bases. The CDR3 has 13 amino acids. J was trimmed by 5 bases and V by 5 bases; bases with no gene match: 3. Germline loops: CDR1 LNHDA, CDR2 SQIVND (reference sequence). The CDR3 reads CASSVDRGTEAFF. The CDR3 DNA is TGTGCCAGTAGTGTGGACAGGGGAACTGAAGCTTTCTTT.

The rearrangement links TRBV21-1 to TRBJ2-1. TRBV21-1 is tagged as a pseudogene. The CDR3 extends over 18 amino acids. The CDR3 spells CASSKEDRQLLLGNEQFF. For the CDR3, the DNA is TGTGCCAGCAGCAAAGAGGATCGGCAGCTGCTCCTAGGGAATGAGCAGTTCTTC.

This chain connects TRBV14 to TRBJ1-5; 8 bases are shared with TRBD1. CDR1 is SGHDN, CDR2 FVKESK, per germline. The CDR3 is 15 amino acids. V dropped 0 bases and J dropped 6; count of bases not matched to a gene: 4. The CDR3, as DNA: TGTGCCAGCAGCCAAGATCCAGGGGGCGTTCAGCCCCAGCATTTT. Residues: CASSQDPGGVQPQHF.

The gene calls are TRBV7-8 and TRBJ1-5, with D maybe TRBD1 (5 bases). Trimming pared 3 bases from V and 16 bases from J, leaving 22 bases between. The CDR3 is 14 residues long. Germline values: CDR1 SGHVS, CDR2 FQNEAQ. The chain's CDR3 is CASSLDNRGLLVHF. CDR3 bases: TGTGCCAGCAGCTTGGACAACCGGGGCCTCCTTGTTCATTTT.

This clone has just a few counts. The CDR3 DNA is TGTGCCAGCAGCCAAGGGCTGGCGGGGGAGCTGTTTTTT. It yields the protein CASSQGLAGELFF. The chain employs TRBV3-1 (or the pseudogene TRBV3-2) and TRBJ2-2; no reliable D call. The V end was cut by 1 base, the J end by 8 bases, with 8 bases between. Germline V gene lookup returns CDR1 LGHDT and CDR2 YNNKEL (reference sequence). CDR3 size: 13 residues.

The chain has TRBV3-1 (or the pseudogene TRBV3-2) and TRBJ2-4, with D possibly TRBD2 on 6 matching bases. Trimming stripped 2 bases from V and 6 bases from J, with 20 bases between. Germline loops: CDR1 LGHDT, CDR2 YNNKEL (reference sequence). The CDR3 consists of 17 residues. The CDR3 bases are TGTGCCAGCAGCCAAATGAGCGGTGGGGGGTTAGGAAACATTCAGTACTTC. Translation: CASSQMSGGGLGNIQYF.

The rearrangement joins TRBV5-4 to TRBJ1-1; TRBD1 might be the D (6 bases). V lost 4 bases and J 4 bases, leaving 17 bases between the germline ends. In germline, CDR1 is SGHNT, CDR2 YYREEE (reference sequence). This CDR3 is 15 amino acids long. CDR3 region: CASSGGRARGTEAFF. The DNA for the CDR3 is TGTGCCAGCAGCGGGGGCAGGGCTCGGGGCACTGAAGCTTTCTTT.

The CDR3: CAISESDRNGYTF. The CDR3 DNA reads TGTGCCATCAGTGAGTCGGACAGAAATGGCTACACCTTC. The chain couples TRBV10-3 to TRBJ1-2, with D possibly being TRBD1 (6 bases). This CDR3 is 13 amino acids long. Looked up from germline, CDR1 is ENHRY and CDR2 is SYGVKD. The V gene lost 0 bases and the J gene lost 6 bases, with 8 bases spanning the gap.

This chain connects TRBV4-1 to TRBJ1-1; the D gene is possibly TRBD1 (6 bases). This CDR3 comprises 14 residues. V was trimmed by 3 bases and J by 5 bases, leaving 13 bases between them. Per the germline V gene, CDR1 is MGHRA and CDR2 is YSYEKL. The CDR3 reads CASSHQGQFTEAFF. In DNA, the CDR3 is TGCGCCAGCAGCCACCAGGGGCAGTTTACTGAAGCTTTCTTT.

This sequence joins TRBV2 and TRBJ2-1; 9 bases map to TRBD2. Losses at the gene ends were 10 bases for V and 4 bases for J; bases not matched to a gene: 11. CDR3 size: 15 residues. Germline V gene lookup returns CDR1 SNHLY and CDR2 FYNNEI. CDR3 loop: CATPGSGSTYNEQFF. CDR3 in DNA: TGTGCCACCCCGGGTAGCGGGAGCACTTACAATGAGCAGTTCTTC.

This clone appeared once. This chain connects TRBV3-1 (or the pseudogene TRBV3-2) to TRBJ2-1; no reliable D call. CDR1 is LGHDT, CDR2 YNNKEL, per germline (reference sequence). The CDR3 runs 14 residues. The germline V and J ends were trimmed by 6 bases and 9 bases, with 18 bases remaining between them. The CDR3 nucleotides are TGTGCCAGCAGTCACTATCCCCGGCCGGGTGAGCAGTTCTTC. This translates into CASSHYPRPGEQFF.

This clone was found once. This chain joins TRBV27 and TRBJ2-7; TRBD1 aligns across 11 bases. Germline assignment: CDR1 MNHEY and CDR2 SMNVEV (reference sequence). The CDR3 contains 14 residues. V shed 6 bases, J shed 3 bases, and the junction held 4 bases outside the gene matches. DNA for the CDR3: TGTGCCAGCAGACCCGGGACAGGGGGCTACGAGCAGTACTTC. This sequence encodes CASRPGTGGYEQYF.

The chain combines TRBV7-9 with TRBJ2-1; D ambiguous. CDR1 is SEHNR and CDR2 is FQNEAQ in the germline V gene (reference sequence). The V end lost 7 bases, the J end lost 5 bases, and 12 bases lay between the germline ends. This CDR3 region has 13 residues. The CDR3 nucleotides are TGTGCCAGCAAACCAGGTCTGGACAATGAGCAGTTCTTC. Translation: CASKPGLDNEQFF.

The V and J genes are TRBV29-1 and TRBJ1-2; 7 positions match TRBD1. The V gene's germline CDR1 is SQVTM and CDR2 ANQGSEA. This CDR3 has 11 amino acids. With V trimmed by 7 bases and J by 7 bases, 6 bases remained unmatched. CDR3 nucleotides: TGCAGCGCTGGAACAGGGGCTGGCTACACCTTC. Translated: CSAGTGAGYTF.

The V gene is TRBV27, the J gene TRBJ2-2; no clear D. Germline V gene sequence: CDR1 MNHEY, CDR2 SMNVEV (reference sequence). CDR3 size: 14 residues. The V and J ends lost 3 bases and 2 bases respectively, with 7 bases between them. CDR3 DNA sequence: TGTGCCAGCAGTTTGCGGATTAACACCGGGGAGCTGTTTTTT. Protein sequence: CASSLRINTGELFF.

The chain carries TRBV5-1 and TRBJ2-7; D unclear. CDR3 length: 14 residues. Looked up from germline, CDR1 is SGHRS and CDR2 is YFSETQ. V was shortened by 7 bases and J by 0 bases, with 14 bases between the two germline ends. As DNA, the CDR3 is TGCGCCAGCGGTCCGGCGGATCTCTCCTACGAGCAGTACTTC. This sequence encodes CASGPADLSYEQYF.

DNA for the CDR3: TGTGCCAGTAGTATTCGGACTGGAGGCTCTTACGGAGATACGCAGTATTTT. Its protein product is CASSIRTGGSYGDTQYF. V gene TRBV19 combines with J gene TRBJ2-3; perhaps TRBD2 as D (5 bases). CDR1 is LNHDA, CDR2 SQIVND, per germline (reference sequence). The length of the CDR3 is 17 residues. The germline V and J ends were trimmed by 3 bases and 5 bases, with 21 bases remaining between them.

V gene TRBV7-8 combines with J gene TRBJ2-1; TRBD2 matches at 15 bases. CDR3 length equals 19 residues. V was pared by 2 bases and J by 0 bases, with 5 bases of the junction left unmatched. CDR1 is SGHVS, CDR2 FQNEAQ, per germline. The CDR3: CASSLSGLAGGSSYNEQFF. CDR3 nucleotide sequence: TGTGCCAGCAGCTTATCGGGACTAGCGGGGGGAAGCTCCTACAATGAGCAGTTCTTC.

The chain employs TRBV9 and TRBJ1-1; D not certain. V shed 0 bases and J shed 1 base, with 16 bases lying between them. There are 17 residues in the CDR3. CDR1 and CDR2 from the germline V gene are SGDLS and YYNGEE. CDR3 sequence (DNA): TGTGCCAGCAGCGTAGGTCCGGGCAGCCCTAGGAACACTGAAGCTTTCTTT. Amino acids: CASSVGPGSPRNTEAFF. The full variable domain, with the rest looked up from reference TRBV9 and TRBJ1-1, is DSGVTQTPKHLITATGQRVTLRCSPRSGDLSVYWYQQSLDQGLQFLIQYYNGEERAKGNILERFSAQQFPDLHSELNLSSLELGDSALYFCASSVGPGSPRNTEAFFGQGTRLTVV.

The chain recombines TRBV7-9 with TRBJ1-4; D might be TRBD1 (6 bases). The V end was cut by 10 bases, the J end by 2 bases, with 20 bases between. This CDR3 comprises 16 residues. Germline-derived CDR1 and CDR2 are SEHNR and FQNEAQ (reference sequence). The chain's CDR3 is CATQNRDKYTNEKLFF. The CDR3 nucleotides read TGTGCCACTCAAAACCGGGACAAATATACTAATGAAAAACTGTTTTTT.

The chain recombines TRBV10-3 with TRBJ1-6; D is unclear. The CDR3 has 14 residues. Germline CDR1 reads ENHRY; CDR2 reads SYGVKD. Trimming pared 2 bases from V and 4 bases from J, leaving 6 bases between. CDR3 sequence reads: CAISEVGYNSPLHF. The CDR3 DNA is TGTGCCATCAGTGAGGTCGGGTATAATTCACCCCTCCACTTT.

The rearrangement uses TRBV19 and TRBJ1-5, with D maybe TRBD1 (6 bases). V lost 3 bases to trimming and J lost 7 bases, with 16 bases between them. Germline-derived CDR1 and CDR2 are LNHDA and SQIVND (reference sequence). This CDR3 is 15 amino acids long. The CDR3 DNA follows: TGTGCCAGTAGTATGGGGGGGCAGGTGGGCCAGCCCCAGCATTTT. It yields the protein CASSMGGQVGQPQHF.

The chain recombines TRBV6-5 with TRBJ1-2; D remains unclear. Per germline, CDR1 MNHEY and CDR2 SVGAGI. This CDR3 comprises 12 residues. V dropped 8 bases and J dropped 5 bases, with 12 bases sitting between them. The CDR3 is CASFKGNYGYTF. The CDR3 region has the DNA TGTGCCAGCTTCAAAGGGAATTATGGCTACACCTTC.

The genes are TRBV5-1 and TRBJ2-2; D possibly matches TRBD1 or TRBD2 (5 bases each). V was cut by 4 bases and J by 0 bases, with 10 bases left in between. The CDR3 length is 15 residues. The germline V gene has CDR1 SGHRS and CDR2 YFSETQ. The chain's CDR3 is CASSRGTTNTGELFF. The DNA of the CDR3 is TGCGCCAGCAGCCGAGGGACCACGAACACCGGGGAGCTGTTTTTT. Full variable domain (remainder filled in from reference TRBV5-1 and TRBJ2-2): KAGVTQTPRYLIKTRGQQVTLSCSPISGHRSVSWYQQTPGQGLQFLFEYFSETQRNKGNFPGRFSGRQFSNSRSEMNVSTLELGDSALYLCASSRGTTNTGELFFGEGSRLTVL.